The 8 T cell receptor beta chains reported below all come from one sample, sequenced in a study of blood T cell repertoires in COVID-19 (dated by TCRdb to the early 2020s). The library was obtained by the immunoSEQ multiplex PCR assay. Entries here come from immuneACCESS through TCRdb and include only in-frame sequences with V and J called. Some clones fail to appear in such tables; in the studies checked, an unresolved V gene covers under half of the shortfall, and the cause of the remainder is unknown. In this sample the table shows 160,000 or so clones, approximately 85% of which occur a single time. Over 5% of the sample rests with the top ten. Sequenced material: peripheral blood. These receptor sequences come from a woman between 50 and 59 years old with COVID-19, enrolled during active disease.

The rearrangement joins TRBV7-6 to TRBJ2-7; 8 bases fit TRBD2. CDR3 length: 17 amino acids. V was clipped by 2 bases and J by 3 bases; unmatched bases: 12. CDR1 and CDR2 (germline): SGHVS, FNYEAQ. DNA for the CDR3: TGTGCCAGCAGCTTAATCATGGCGGGGGGAGGGATCTACGAGCAGTACTTC. Encoded protein: CASSLIMAGGGIYEQYF.

V and J are TRBV7-6 and TRBJ2-1; 9 nucleotides agree with TRBD1. The CDR3 is 15 residues long. With V trimmed by 4 bases and J by 8 bases, 9 bases remained unmatched. CDR1 and CDR2 (germline): SGHVS, FNYEAQ. CDR3 sequence: CASSSPGQGIYEQFF. The CDR3 region has the DNA TGTGCCAGCAGCTCTCCGGGACAGGGTATCTATGAGCAGTTCTTC.

This chain links TRBV10-3 with TRBJ1-6; 9 bases are shared with TRBD1. V trimming: 3 bases; J trimming: 9 bases; junction bases outside the gene matches: 6. The CDR3 loop spans 15 amino acids. Germline-derived CDR1 and CDR2 are ENHRY and SYGVKD. The CDR3 loop is CAISDRTGAGSPLHF. The CDR3 DNA is TGTGCCATCAGTGATAGGACAGGGGCGGGTTCACCCCTCCACTTT.

This chain connects TRBV11-2 to TRBJ2-7, with 8 nucleotides matching TRBD2. V lost 7 bases to trimming and J lost 3 bases; unmatched junction nucleotides: 5. This CDR3 contains 13 residues. Germline V CDR1 and CDR2: SGHAT, FQNNGV. The DNA for the CDR3 is TGTGCCAGCACCCGGGGGGGCTACTACGAGCAGTACTTC. This sequence encodes CASTRGGYYEQYF.

The rearrangement links TRBV4-1 to TRBJ1-2; TRBD1 matches at 10 bases. The V gene end was trimmed by 0 bases and the J gene end by 5 bases; junction bases not matched to a gene: 3. The CDR3 runs to 15 residues. Germline V gene sequence: CDR1 MGHRA, CDR2 YSYEKL. The CDR3 protein is CASSQEGQGYYGYTF. The DNA for the CDR3 is TGCGCCAGCAGCCAAGAGGGACAGGGGTATTATGGCTACACCTTC.

This clone was observed many times. This chain joins TRBV12-3 or TRBV12-4 and TRBJ2-7; D may be TRBD2 (6 bases). V dropped 5 bases and J dropped 3 bases, with 8 bases sitting between them. This CDR3 contains 12 residues. The CDR3 sequence: CASSRTIYEQYF. The CDR3 DNA reads TGTGCCAGCAGTCGGACTATCTACGAGCAGTACTTC.

CDR3 nucleotide sequence: TGCGCCAGCAGCTTGGCGGGGACAAAAAAAGAGACCCAGTACTTC. Translating it yields CASSLAGTKKETQYF. The chain recombines TRBV5-1 with TRBJ2-5; a possible D gene is TRBD1 (6 bases). Deletions cut 0 bases from V and 3 bases from J, with 12 bases between. Germline CDR1 SGHRS, CDR2 YFSETQ. The CDR3 is 15 residues long.

The chain combines TRBV19 with TRBJ2-3; a possible D gene is TRBD1 (5 bases). This CDR3 is 15 amino acids long. From germline, CDR1 is LNHDA and CDR2 SQIVND (reference sequence). Trimming took off 5 bases at V and 0 bases at J, with 12 bases between the two ends. CDR3 protein: CASSSRPGSTDTQYF. For the CDR3, the DNA is TGTGCCAGTAGTTCCCGCCCAGGGAGCACAGATACGCAGTATTTT.